This T cell receptor beta chain comes out of a study of OX40 agonist ivuxolimab in advanced cancers. Study details: Patients got intravenous ivuxolimab at 0.01 to 10 mg/kg every 2 weeks.

Assay: immunoSEQ multiplex PCR; the TCRdb copy retains only in-frame clones and omits some. The sample holds more than 20,000 clones, approximately 90% seen once. Trimming removed 4 bases from V and 0 bases from J, with 19 bases in between. Germline V CDR1 and CDR2: SGDLS, YYNGEE. This CDR3 contains 17 residues. Patients were ruled out by autoimmune disease history or systemic immunosuppression. The chain carries TRBV9 and TRBJ1-1; possible D gene TRBD1, 6 bases. The origin of this receptor is an adult with an advanced solid tumor such as melanoma, head and neck, liver or kidney cancer. Sequencing was performed on CD4+ or CD8+ T cells sorted from blood, taken in a trial of the OX40 agonist ivuxolimab. The CDR3 loop is CASSPGAGDLVNTEAFF. The CDR3 DNA is TGTGCCAGCAGCCCCGGGGCAGGGGACCTAGTGAACACTGAAGCTTTCTTT.